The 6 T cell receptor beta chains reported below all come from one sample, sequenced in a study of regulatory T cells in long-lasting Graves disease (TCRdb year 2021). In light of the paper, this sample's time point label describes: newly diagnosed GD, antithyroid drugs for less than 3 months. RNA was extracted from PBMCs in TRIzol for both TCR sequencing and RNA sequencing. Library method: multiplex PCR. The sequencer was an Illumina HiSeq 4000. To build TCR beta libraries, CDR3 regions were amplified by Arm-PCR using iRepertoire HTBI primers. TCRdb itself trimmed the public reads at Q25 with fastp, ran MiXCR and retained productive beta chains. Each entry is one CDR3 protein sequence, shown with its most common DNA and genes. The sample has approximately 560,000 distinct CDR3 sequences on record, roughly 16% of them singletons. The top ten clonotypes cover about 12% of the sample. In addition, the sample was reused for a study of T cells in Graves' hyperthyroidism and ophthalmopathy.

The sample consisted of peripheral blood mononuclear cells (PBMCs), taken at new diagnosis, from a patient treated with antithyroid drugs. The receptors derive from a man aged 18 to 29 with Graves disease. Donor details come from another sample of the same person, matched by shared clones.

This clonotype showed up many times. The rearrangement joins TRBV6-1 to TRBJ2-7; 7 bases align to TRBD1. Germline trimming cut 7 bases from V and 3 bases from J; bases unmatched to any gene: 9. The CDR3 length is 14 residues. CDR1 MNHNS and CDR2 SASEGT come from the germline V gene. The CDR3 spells CASTAPGQIYEQYF. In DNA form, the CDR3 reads TGTGCCAGCACCGCGCCGGGACAGATCTACGAGCAGTACTTC.

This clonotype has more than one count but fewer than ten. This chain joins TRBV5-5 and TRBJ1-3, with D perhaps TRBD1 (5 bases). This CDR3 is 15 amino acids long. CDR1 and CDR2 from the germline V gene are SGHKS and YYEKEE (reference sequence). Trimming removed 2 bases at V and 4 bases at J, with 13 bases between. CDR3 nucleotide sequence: TGTGCCAGCAGCTTCGACCAGGGCGACGGAAACACCATATATTTT. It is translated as CASSFDQGDGNTIYF.

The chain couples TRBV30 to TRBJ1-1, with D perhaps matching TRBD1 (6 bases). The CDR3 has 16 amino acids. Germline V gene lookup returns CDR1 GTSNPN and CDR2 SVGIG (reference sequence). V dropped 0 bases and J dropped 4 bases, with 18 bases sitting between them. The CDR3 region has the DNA TGTGCCTGGAGTGTACTGGGGGGGCAGATGGGCACTGAAGCTTTCTTT. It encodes CAWSVLGGQMGTEAFF.

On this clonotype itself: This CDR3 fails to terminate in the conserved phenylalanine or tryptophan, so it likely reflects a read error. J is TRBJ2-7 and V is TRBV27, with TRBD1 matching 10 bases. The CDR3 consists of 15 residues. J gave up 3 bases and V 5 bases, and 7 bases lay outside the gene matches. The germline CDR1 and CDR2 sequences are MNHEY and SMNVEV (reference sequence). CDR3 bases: TGTGCCAGCAGTCCGCTGGGACAGGGGCTCTACGAGCAGTACATC. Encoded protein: CASSPLGQGLYEQYI.

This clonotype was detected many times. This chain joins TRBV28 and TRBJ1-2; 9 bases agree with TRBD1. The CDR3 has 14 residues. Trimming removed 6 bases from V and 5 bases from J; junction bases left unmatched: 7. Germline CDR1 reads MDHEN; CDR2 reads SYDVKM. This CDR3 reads CASRDDRGNYGYTF. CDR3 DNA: TGTGCCAGCAGAGATGACAGGGGGAATTATGGCTACACCTTC.

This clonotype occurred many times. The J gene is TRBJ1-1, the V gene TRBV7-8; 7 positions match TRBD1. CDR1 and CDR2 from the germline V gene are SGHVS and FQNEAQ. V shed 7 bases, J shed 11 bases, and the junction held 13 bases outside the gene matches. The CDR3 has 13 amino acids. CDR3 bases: TGTGCCAGCAACCCGGAGGGGGCGCAGGTCGCTTTCTTT. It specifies CASNPEGAQVAFF.